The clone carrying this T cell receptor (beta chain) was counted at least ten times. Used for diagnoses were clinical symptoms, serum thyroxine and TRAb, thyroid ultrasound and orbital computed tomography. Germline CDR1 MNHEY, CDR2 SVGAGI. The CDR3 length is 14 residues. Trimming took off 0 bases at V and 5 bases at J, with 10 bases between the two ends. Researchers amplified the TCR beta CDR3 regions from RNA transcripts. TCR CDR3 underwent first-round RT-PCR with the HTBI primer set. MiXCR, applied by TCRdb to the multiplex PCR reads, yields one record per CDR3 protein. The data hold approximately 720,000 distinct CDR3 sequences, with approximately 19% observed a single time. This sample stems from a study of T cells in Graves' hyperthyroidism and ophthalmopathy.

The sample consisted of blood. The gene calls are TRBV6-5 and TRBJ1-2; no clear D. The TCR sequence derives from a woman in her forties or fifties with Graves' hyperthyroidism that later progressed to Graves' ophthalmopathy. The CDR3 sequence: CASSYSNGVYGYTF. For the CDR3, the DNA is TGTGCCAGCAGTTACTCGAACGGGGTTTATGGCTACACCTTC.